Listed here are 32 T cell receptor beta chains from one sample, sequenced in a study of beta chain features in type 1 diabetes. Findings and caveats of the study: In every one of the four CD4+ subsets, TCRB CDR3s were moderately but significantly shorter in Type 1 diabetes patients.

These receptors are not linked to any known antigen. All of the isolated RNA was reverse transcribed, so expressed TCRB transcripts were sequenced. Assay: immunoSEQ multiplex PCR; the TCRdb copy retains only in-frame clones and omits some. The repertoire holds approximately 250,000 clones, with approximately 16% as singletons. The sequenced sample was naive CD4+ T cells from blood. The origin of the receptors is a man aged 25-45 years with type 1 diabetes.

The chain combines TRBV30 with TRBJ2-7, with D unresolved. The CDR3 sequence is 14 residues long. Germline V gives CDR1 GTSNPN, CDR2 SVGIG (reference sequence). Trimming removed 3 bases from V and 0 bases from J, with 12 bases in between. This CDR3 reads CAWSPDVSSYEQYF. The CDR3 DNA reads TGTGCCTGGAGCCCAGACGTGAGCTCCTACGAGCAGTACTTC. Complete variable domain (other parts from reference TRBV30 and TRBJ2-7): SQTIHQWPATLVQPVGSPLSLECTVEGTSNPNLYWYRQAAGRGLQLLFYSVGIGQISSEVPQNLSASRPQDRQFILSSKKLLLSDSGFYLCAWSPDVSSYEQYFGPGTRLTVT.

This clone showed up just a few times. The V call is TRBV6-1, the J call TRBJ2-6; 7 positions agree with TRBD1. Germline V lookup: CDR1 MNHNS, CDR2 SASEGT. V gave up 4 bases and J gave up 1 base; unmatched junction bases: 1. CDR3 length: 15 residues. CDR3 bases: TGTGCCAGCAGTGGACAGGGTTCTGGGGCCAACGTCCTGACTTTC. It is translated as CASSGQGSGANVLTF.

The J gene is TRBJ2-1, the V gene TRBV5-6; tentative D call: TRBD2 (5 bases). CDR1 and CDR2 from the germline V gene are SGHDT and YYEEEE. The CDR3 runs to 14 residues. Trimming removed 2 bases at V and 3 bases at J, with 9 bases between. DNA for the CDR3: TGTGCCAGCAGCTTTGAGCGGAGCTACAATGAGCAGTTCTTC. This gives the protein CASSFERSYNEQFF.

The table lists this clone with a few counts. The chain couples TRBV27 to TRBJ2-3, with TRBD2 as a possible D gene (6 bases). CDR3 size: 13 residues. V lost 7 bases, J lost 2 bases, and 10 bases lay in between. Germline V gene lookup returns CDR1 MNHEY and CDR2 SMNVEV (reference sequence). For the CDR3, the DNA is TGTGCCAGCAAGGGAGGAACCACAGATACGCAGTATTTT. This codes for CASKGGTTDTQYF.

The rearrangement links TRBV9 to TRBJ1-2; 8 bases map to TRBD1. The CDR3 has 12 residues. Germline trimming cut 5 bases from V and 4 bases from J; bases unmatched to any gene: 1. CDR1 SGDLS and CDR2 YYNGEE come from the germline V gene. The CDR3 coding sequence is TGTGCCAGCAGTGGGACAGGCTATGGCTACACCTTC. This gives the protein CASSGTGYGYTF.

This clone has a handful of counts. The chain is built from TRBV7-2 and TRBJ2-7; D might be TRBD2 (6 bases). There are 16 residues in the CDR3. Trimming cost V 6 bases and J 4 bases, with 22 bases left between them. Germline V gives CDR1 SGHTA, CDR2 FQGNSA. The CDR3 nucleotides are TGTGCCAGCAGTTTTTCGGGGCTAGCGCTGAGTTACGAGCAGTACTTC. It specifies CASSFSGLALSYEQYF.

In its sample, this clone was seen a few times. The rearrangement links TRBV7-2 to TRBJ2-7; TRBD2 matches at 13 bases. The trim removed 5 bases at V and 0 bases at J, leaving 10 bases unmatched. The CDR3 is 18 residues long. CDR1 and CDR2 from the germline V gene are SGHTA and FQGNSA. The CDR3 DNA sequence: TGTGCCAGCAGCCCCCGCTTACTAGCGGGAGGGAACTCCTACGAGCAGTACTTC. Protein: CASSPRLLAGGNSYEQYF.

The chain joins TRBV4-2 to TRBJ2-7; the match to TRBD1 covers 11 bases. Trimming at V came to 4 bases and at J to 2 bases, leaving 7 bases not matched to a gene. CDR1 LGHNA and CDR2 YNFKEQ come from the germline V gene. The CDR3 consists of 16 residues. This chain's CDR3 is CASSRLPGQGAYEQYF. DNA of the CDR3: TGTGCCAGCAGCCGACTGCCGGGACAGGGGGCCTACGAGCAGTACTTC.

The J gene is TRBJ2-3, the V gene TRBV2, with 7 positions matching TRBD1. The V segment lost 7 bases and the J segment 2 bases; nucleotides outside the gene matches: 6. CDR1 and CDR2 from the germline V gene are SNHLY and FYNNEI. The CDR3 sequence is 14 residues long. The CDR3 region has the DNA TGTGCCAGCAAGGGGGCCACATCCACAGATACGCAGTATTTT. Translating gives CASKGATSTDTQYF.

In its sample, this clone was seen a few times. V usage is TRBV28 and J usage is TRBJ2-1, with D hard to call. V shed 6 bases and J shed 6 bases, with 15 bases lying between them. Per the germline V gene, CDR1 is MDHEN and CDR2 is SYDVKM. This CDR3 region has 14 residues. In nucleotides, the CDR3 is TGTGCCAGCAGGCCCCCTGGTGCCCCCAATGAGCAGTTCTTC. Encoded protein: CASRPPGAPNEQFF.

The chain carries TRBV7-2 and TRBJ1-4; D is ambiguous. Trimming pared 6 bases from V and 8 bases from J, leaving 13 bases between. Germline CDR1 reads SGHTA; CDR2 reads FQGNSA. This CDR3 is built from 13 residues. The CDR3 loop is CASSLKTGEKLFF. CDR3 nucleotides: TGTGCCAGCAGTTTAAAGACGGGAGAAAAACTGTTTTTT.

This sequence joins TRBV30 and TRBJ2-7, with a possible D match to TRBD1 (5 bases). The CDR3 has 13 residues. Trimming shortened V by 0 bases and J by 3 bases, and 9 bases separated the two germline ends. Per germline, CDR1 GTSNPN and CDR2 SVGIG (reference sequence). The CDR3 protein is CAWSVWGSYEQYF. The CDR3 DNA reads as TGTGCCTGGAGTGTTTGGGGCAGCTACGAGCAGTACTTC.

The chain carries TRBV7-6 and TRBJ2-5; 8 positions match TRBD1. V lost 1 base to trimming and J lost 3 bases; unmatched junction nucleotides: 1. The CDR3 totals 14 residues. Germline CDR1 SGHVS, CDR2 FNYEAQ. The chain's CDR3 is CASSLGTGKETQYF. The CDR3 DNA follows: TGTGCCAGCAGCTTAGGGACAGGGAAAGAGACCCAGTACTTC.

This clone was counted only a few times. Here the CDR3 DNA reads TGTGCCAGCAGCTTAGCGGGAGGCTCAGATACGCAGTATTTT. It translates to CASSLAGGSDTQYF. The chain is built from TRBV7-2 and TRBJ2-3, with a weak D call TRBD2 (6 bases). The V end lost 0 bases, the J end lost 4 bases, and 8 bases lay between the germline ends. This CDR3 contains 14 residues. CDR1 and CDR2 (germline): SGHTA, FQGNSA.

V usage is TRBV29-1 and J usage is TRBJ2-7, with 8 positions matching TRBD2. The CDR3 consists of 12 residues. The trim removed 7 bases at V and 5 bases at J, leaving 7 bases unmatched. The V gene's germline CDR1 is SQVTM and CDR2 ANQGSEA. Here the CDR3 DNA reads TGCAGCGGCCAGCGGGAGTATGACGAGCAGTACTTC. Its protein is CSGQREYDEQYF.

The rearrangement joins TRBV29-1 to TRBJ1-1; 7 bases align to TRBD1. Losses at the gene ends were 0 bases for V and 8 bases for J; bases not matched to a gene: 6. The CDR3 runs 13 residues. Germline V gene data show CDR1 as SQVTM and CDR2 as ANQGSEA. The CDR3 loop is CSVEDMDRWEAFF. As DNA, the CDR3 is TGCAGCGTTGAAGATATGGACAGGTGGGAAGCTTTCTTT.

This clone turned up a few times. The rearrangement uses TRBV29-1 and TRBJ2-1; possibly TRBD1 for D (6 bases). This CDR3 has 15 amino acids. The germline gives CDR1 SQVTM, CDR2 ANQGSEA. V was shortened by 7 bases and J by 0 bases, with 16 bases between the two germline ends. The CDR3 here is CSGITGSSSYNEQFF. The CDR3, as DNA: TGCAGCGGGATAACAGGGTCCAGCTCCTACAATGAGCAGTTCTTC.

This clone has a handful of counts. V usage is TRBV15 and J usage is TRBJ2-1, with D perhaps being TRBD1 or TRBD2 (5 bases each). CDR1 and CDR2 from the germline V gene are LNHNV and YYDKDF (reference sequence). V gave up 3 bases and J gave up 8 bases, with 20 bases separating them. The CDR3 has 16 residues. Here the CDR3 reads CATSRSKAGTIHEQFF. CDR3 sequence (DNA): TGTGCCACCAGCAGGTCCAAGGCCGGGACGATCCATGAGCAGTTCTTC.

CDR3 in amino acids: CAWNSRGAGGNEQYF. DNA of the CDR3: TGTGCCTGGAATAGTCGTGGGGCGGGAGGAAACGAGCAGTACTTC. J is TRBJ2-7 and V is TRBV30; TRBD2 aligns across 8 bases. With V trimmed by 4 bases and J by 5 bases, 13 bases remained unmatched. The length of the CDR3 is 15 residues. Per germline, CDR1 GTSNPN and CDR2 SVGIG (reference sequence).

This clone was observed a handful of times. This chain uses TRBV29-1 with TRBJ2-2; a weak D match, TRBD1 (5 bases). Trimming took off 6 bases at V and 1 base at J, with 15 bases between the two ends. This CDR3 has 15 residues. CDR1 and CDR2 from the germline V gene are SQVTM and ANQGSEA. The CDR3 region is CSVLLAGLNTGELFF. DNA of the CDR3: TGCAGCGTCCTTTTGGCAGGGCTGAACACCGGGGAGCTGTTTTTT.

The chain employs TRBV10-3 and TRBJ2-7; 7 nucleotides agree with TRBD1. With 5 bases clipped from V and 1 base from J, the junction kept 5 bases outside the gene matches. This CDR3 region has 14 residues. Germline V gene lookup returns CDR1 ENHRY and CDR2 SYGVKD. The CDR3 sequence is CAISKGQRSYEQYF. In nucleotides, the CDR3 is TGTGCCATCAGTAAGGGACAGAGATCCTACGAGCAGTACTTC.

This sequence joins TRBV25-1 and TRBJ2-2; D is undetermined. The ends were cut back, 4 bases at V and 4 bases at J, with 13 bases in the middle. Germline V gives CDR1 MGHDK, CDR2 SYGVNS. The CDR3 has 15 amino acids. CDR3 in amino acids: CASSGHGTGTGELFF. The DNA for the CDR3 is TGTGCCAGCAGTGGCCATGGCACCGGCACCGGGGAGCTGTTTTTT.

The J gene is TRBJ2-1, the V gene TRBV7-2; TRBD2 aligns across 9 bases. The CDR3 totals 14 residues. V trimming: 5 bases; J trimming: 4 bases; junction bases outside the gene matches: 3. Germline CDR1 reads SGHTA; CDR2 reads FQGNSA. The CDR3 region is CASSRTSVYNEQFF. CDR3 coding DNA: TGTGCCAGCAGCCGGACTAGCGTTTACAATGAGCAGTTCTTC.

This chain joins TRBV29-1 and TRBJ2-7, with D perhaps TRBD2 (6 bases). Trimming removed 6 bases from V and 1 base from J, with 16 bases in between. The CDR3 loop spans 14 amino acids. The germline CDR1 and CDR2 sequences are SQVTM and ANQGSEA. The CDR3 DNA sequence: TGCAGCGTCTCTCCGTTAGCGGCATCCTACGAGCAGTACTTC. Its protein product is CSVSPLAASYEQYF.

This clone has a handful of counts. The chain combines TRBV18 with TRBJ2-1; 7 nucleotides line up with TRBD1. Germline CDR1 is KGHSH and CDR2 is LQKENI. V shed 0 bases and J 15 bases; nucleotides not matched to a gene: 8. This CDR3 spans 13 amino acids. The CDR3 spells CASSPPSSGGRFF. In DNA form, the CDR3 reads TGTGCCAGCTCACCACCATCCTCAGGGGGACGGTTCTTC.

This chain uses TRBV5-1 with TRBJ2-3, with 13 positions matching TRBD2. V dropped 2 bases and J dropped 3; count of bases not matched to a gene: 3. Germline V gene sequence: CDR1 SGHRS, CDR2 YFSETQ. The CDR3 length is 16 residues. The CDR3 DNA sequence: TGCGCCAGCAGCTTCGGACTAGCGGGAGCGACAGATACGCAGTATTTT. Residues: CASSFGLAGATDTQYF.

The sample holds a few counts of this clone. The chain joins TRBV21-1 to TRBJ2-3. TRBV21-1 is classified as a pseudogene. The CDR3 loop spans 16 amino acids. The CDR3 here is CASSSPGAIEGDTQYF. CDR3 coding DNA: TGTGCCAGCAGCTCACCCGGGGCGATTGAGGGAGATACGCAGTATTTT.

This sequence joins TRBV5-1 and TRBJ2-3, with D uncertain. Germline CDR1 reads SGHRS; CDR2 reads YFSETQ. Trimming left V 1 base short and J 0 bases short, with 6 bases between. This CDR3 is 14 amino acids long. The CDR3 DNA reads TGCGCCAGCAGCTTGCTGCTAAGCACAGATACGCAGTATTTT. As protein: CASSLLLSTDTQYF.

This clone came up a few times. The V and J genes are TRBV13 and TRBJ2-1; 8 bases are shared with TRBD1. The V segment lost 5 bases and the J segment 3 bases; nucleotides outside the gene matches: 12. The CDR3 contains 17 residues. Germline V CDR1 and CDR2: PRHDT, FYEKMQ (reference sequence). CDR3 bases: TGTGCCAGCAGCCGACCTCGGGGACAGGTAATCTACAATGAGCAGTTCTTC. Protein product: CASSRPRGQVIYNEQFF.

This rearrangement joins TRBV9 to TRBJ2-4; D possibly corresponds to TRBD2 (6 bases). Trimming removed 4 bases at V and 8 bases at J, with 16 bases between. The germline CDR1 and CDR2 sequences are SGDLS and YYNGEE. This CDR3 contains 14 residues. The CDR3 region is CASSSSLGEDIQYF. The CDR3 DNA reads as TGTGCCAGCAGCTCATCCCTGGGGGAGGACATTCAGTACTTC.

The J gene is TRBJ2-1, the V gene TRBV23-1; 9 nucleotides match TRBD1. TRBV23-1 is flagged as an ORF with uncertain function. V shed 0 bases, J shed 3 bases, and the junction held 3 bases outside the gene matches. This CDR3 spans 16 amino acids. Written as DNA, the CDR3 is TGCGCCAGCAGTCAATCGGGACAGGGTGTCTACAATGAGCAGTTCTTC. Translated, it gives CASSQSGQGVYNEQFF.

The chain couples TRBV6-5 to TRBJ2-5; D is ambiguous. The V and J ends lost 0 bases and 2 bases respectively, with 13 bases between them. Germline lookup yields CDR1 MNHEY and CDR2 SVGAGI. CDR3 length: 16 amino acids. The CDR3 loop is CASSYSYVQKQETQYF. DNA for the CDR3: TGTGCCAGCAGTTACTCTTATGTACAGAAACAAGAGACCCAGTACTTC.